This T cell receptor beta chain was documented in a study of shared clonotypes between healthy human individuals. Study overall: The donors, two women and a few men, were aged 18 to 49. Overall study results and limits: Naive subsets generally exceeded memory subsets in estimated richness. Rarefaction curves obtained for sorted subsets showed sequencing incomplete despite large depth.

Germline V CDR1 and CDR2: KGHSH, LQKENI. V shed 0 bases and J 8 bases; nucleotides not matched to a gene: 9. The CDR3 is 17 amino acids. Regarding this clone: Its antigen remains unknown.

The method was immunoSEQ multiplex PCR; TCRdb's version includes in-frame clones alone and lacks a portion of them. The repertoire holds about 960,000 clones, with 76% as singletons. Negatively enriched CD4+ T cells were divided by CD45RA into naive and memory. The sample consisted of memory CD4+ T cells sorted from blood. As for subset: CD45RA-negative fraction. This clonotype originated in a man between 18 and 35 years old in good health. The V call is TRBV18, the J call TRBJ1-4, with 10 bases aligning to TRBD1. For the CDR3, the DNA is TGTGCCAGCTCACCACCTCCCGGGACAGGGGAAGGGGAAAAACTGTTTTTT. Amino acids: CASSPPPGTGEGEKLFF.